One sample yielded the 30 T cell receptor beta chains listed below, sequenced in a study of blood T cell repertoires in COVID-19. Method: immunoSEQ multiplex PCR; TCRdb's copy keeps in-frame clones and lacks some. The sample includes approximately 500,000 clones, 80% to 90% of them seen just once. Sequencing was performed on peripheral blood. These TCRs come from a human donor in a cohort sampled during active COVID-19.

CDR3 in DNA: TGTGCCAGCAGTATCCTAGCAGTAAGCAATGAGCAGTTCTTC. Translation: CASSILAVSNEQFF. The J gene is TRBJ2-1, the V gene TRBV6-4; tentatively, D is TRBD2 (5 bases). The CDR3 spans 14 residues. Germline CDR1 MRHNA, CDR2 SNTAGT. V dropped 5 bases and J dropped 6 bases, with 14 bases sitting between them.

The chain is built from TRBV7-2 and TRBJ1-5; tentatively, D is TRBD1 (5 bases). V lost 3 bases to trimming and J lost 1 base, with 10 bases between them. The germline V gene encodes CDR1 SGHTA and CDR2 FQGNSA. The CDR3 sequence is 15 residues long. The CDR3 is CASSFDHRSNQPQHF. As DNA, the CDR3 is TGTGCCAGCAGCTTTGACCACAGGAGCAATCAGCCCCAGCATTTT.

The gene calls are TRBV27 and TRBJ2-2; 10 nucleotides align to TRBD1. CDR1 MNHEY and CDR2 SMNVEV come from the germline V gene (reference sequence). The CDR3 sequence is 17 residues long. V gave up 3 bases and J gave up 3 bases; unmatched junction bases: 7. CDR3 loop: CASSLSGQGLDTGELFF. The CDR3 coding sequence is TGTGCCAGCAGTTTGTCGGGACAGGGGTTAGACACCGGGGAGCTGTTTTTT.

This clone was observed a handful of times. The V gene is TRBV9, the J gene TRBJ2-7; 11 nucleotides align to TRBD2. Trimming took 4 bases from V and 6 from J; bases not matched to a gene: 6. This CDR3 contains 14 residues. CDR1 SGDLS and CDR2 YYNGEE come from the germline V gene. The CDR3 spells CASSLLAGGSEQYF. CDR3 DNA: TGTGCCAGCAGCCTCCTAGCGGGAGGAAGCGAGCAGTACTTC.

This chain connects TRBV5-1 to TRBJ1-6; D perhaps matches TRBD1 (5 bases). V gave up 0 bases and J gave up 6 bases, with 13 bases separating them. This CDR3 has 16 residues. CDR1 is SGHRS, CDR2 YFSETQ, per germline. Here the CDR3 reads CASSLELQGPNSPLHF. The CDR3 nucleotides are TGCGCCAGCAGCTTGGAATTGCAGGGTCCTAATTCACCCCTCCACTTT.

The rearrangement uses TRBV4-3 and TRBJ2-2; perhaps TRBD2 as D (5 bases). Trimming removed 0 bases at V and 4 bases at J, with 18 bases between. The CDR3 contains 18 residues. In germline, CDR1 is LGHNA, CDR2 YSLEER. The CDR3: CASSQEPDFSFITGELFF. For the CDR3, the DNA is TGCGCCAGCAGCCAAGAGCCGGACTTCTCATTCATCACCGGGGAGCTGTTTTTT.

The V gene is TRBV19, the J gene TRBJ1-2; possibly TRBD1 for D (5 bases). The germline V gene encodes CDR1 LNHDA and CDR2 SQIVND (reference sequence). V shed 8 bases and J shed 2 bases, with 24 bases lying between them. There are 17 residues in the CDR3. Written as DNA, the CDR3 is TGTGCCAGTTACCCTAGTCGAAGGGGCCTAGGGAACTATGGCTACACCTTC. Translated, it gives CASYPSRRGLGNYGYTF.

For the CDR3, the DNA is TGTGCCAGCGGTCCGGGAGGGAACTACAATGAGCAGTTCTTC. This codes for CASGPGGNYNEQFF. The rearrangement uses TRBV6-4 and TRBJ2-1; the match to TRBD2 covers 8 bases. The CDR3 is made up of 14 amino acids. The ends lost 8 bases at V and 3 bases at J; junction bases unmatched: 6. The germline V gene has CDR1 MRHNA and CDR2 SNTAGT.

The rearrangement links TRBV7-9 to TRBJ2-2; maybe TRBD2 (6 bases). The CDR3 totals 16 residues. Trimming took off 3 bases at V and 0 bases at J, with 11 bases between the two ends. Germline CDR1 is SEHNR and CDR2 is FQNEAQ (reference sequence). CDR3 DNA: TGTGCCAGCAGCTTTCCACGGGGGACGAACACCGGGGAGCTGTTTTTT. Amino acid sequence: CASSFPRGTNTGELFF.

This chain links TRBV27 with TRBJ2-5, with TRBD2 matching over 11 bases. Germline V gene sequence: CDR1 MNHEY, CDR2 SMNVEV (reference sequence). CDR3 size: 16 residues. The V and J ends lost 4 bases and 7 bases, in that order; junction bases with no gene match: 11. This CDR3 is CASSSKGLAVSGTQYF. In nucleotides, the CDR3 is TGTGCCAGCAGTTCGAAGGGACTAGCGGTCTCCGGGACCCAGTACTTC.

The CDR3 DNA is TGCGCCAGCAGCCTCGTTACTAACTATGGCTACACCTTC. This gives the protein CASSLVTNYGYTF. This sequence joins TRBV5-1 and TRBJ1-2; D is unresolved. The V gene's germline CDR1 is SGHRS and CDR2 YFSETQ. This CDR3 has 13 amino acids. The V end was cut by 4 bases, the J end by 0 bases, with 7 bases between.

The chain is built from TRBV9 and TRBJ2-1; D may be TRBD2 (5 bases). Deletions cut 0 bases from V and 0 bases from J, with 16 bases between. The CDR3 contains 18 residues. CDR1 SGDLS and CDR2 YYNGEE come from the germline V gene. The CDR3 nucleotides read TGTGCCAGCAGCGTAGCGGGAAACGAATTACTCTCCTACAATGAGCAGTTCTTC. Translation gives CASSVAGNELLSYNEQFF.

The V gene is TRBV2, the J gene TRBJ2-7, with TRBD1 as a possible D gene (5 bases). The V gene lost 6 bases and the J gene lost 0 bases, with 15 bases spanning the gap. Germline assignment: CDR1 SNHLY and CDR2 FYNNEI. The CDR3 loop spans 15 amino acids. The chain's CDR3 is CASSARQSPSYEQYF. CDR3 DNA sequence: TGTGCCAGCAGCGCCAGACAGTCCCCCTCCTACGAGCAGTACTTC.

The chain is built from TRBV10-1 and TRBJ2-4; a weak D match, TRBD2 (6 bases). Germline CDR1 and CDR2: WNHNN and SYGVQD (reference sequence). Trimming stripped 0 bases from V and 1 base from J, with 10 bases between. This CDR3 has 16 amino acids. The CDR3 protein is CASSESGGGAKNIQYF. CDR3 DNA sequence: TGCGCCAGCAGTGAGTCGGGGGGAGGCGCCAAAAACATTCAGTACTTC.

The chain couples TRBV27 to TRBJ2-1, with TRBD1 identical over 8 bases. Germline CDR1 MNHEY, CDR2 SMNVEV (reference sequence). The CDR3 runs 15 residues. Losses at the gene ends were 6 bases for V and 2 bases for J; bases not matched to a gene: 6. CDR3 sequence (DNA): TGTGCCAGCAGCGTCCCGGGACAGGCCTACAATGAGCAGTTCTTC. Translated: CASSVPGQAYNEQFF.

Comment on this clone: This sample includes further DNA sequences coding for the same CDR3. The chain uses TRBV9 and TRBJ2-1; TRBD2 aligns across 8 bases. V lost 0 bases and J lost 3; bases outside the gene matches: 2. Germline CDR1 SGDLS, CDR2 YYNGEE. The CDR3 spans 15 residues. The CDR3: CASSVGLAGYNEQFF. Written as DNA, the CDR3 is TGTGCCAGCAGCGTAGGGCTAGCGGGCTACAATGAGCAGTTCTTC.

This chain uses TRBV6-5 with TRBJ2-5; D may be TRBD2 (6 bases). Trimming pared 8 bases from V and 7 bases from J, leaving 23 bases between. This CDR3 contains 15 residues. The V gene's germline CDR1 is MNHEY and CDR2 SVGAGI. The DNA for the CDR3 is TGTGCCAGCTTTGTCAGCGGGCCCTTGCAGGGGACCCAGTACTTC. Translating it yields CASFVSGPLQGTQYF.

This chain joins TRBV5-6 and TRBJ1-1; 9 positions agree with TRBD1. With 3 bases clipped from V and 1 base from J, the junction kept 10 bases outside the gene matches. The germline CDR1 and CDR2 sequences are SGHDT and YYEEEE. The CDR3 is 17 residues long. DNA for the CDR3: TGTGCCAGCAGCTCTCCCCCGGGGACAGGGTGGAACACTGAAGCTTTCTTT. It translates to CASSSPPGTGWNTEAFF.

The J gene is TRBJ1-2, the V gene TRBV7-9; 9 bases are a match to TRBD1. CDR3 size: 14 residues. From germline, CDR1 is SEHNR and CDR2 FQNEAQ (reference sequence). CDR3 loop: CAVAGTGSLRGYTF. The CDR3 nucleotides read TGTGCGGTGGCGGGGACAGGGTCTCTAAGAGGCTACACCTTC.

The V and J genes are TRBV7-2 and TRBJ2-4; 7 nucleotides agree with TRBD1. Germline trimming cut 8 bases from V and 1 base from J; bases unmatched to any gene: 17. The V gene's germline CDR1 is SGHTA and CDR2 FQGNSA. This CDR3 is 18 amino acids long. CDR3: CASGVETGYAWAKNIQYF. DNA for the CDR3: TGTGCCAGCGGGGTCGAGACAGGGTATGCTTGGGCCAAAAACATTCAGTACTTC. The whole variable domain, remainder taken from reference TRBV7-2 and TRBJ2-4, is GAGVSQSPSNKVTEKGKDVELRCDPISGHTALYWYRQSLGQGLEFLIYFQGNSAPDKSGLPSDRFSAERTGGSVSTLTIQRTQQEDSAVYLCASGVETGYAWAKNIQYFGAGTRLSVL.

The chain has TRBV6-2 or TRBV6-3 and TRBJ2-7; D is possibly TRBD2 (7 bases). CDR1 MNHEY and CDR2 SVGEGT come from the germline V gene. Trimming removed 2 bases at V and 6 bases at J, with 17 bases between. The CDR3 sequence is 15 residues long. The DNA for the CDR3 is TGTGCCAGCAGTTACCGCCCAGGACAGCGGGGCGAGCAGTACTTC. It is translated as CASSYRPGQRGEQYF.

In its sample, this clone was seen once. The CDR3 sequence: CSVRQRGPYEQYF. Written as DNA, the CDR3 is TGCAGCGTCCGCCAGCGGGGGCCCTACGAGCAGTACTTC. The rearrangement uses TRBV29-1 and TRBJ2-7; 8 nucleotides match TRBD2. The V segment lost 6 bases and the J segment 2 bases; nucleotides outside the gene matches: 6. The germline V gene encodes CDR1 SQVTM and CDR2 ANQGSEA. This CDR3 spans 13 amino acids.

The chain carries TRBV27 and TRBJ1-2; D is unclear. The CDR3 is 15 amino acids. CDR1 and CDR2 (germline): MNHEY, SMNVEV (reference sequence). Trimming stripped 7 bases from V and 1 base from J, with 16 bases between. CDR3 protein: CASTDESEGNYGYTF. DNA of the CDR3: TGTGCCAGCACCGACGAGTCGGAGGGTAACTATGGCTACACCTTC.

V and J are TRBV28 and TRBJ1-6; 8 nucleotides align to TRBD1. Germline-derived CDR1 and CDR2 are MDHEN and SYDVKM. V shed 6 bases and J 7 bases; nucleotides not matched to a gene: 8. There are 15 residues in the CDR3. CDR3 coding DNA: TGTGCCAGCAGCGGACAGGGTTCGGTAAATTCACCCCTCCACTTT. It yields the protein CASSGQGSVNSPLHF.

The chain combines TRBV2 with TRBJ1-1, with 8 nucleotides matching TRBD1. The V segment lost 10 bases and the J segment 6 bases; nucleotides outside the gene matches: 4. Germline-derived CDR1 and CDR2 are SNHLY and FYNNEI. The CDR3 runs to 11 residues. The CDR3 nucleotides read TGTGCCACGACAGGGGAGGCTGAAGCTTTCTTT. It is translated as CATTGEAEAFF. The variable domain in full, completed from reference TRBV2 and TRBJ1-1, reads EPEVTQTPSHQVTQMGQEVILRCVPISNHLYFYWYRQILGQKVEFLVSFYNNEISEKSEIFDDQFSVERPDGSNFTLKIRSTKLEDSAMYFCATTGEAEAFFGQGTRLTVV.

This clone appeared a single time. The V call is TRBV6-5, the J call TRBJ1-2; TRBD1 agrees at 9 bases. V was pared by 6 bases and J by 4 bases, with 9 bases of the junction left unmatched. Germline V gene lookup returns CDR1 MNHEY and CDR2 SVGAGI. There are 15 residues in the CDR3. CDR3 DNA sequence: TGTGCCAGCAGCCTCTACCACAGGGGGCCCTATGGCTACACCTTC. This encodes CASSLYHRGPYGYTF.

The chain combines TRBV7-8 with TRBJ2-3; D possibly corresponds to TRBD2 (6 bases). V was cut by 3 bases and J by 4 bases, with 23 bases left in between. Germline CDR1 and CDR2: SGHVS and FQNEAQ. CDR3 size: 18 residues. This chain's CDR3 is CASSFFRMAGRRPDTQYF. CDR3 nucleotides: TGTGCCAGCAGCTTCTTCAGAATGGCGGGACGTCGCCCAGATACGCAGTATTTT.

This clone was detected a few times. V gene TRBV5-1 combines with J gene TRBJ2-5, with TRBD1 as a possible D gene (6 bases). With 5 bases removed from V and 5 bases from J, the gap between germline ends came to 10 bases. Germline V gives CDR1 SGHRS, CDR2 YFSETQ. The CDR3 is made up of 12 amino acids. Written as DNA, the CDR3 is TGCGCCAGCAGGCAGGGGTTTGAGACCCAGTACTTC. Translated, it gives CASRQGFETQYF.

The J gene is TRBJ2-3, the V gene TRBV5-1, with D possibly TRBD2 on 5 matching bases. The CDR3 is made up of 13 amino acids. Germline-derived CDR1 and CDR2 are SGHRS and YFSETQ. V was trimmed by 2 bases and J by 4 bases, leaving 8 bases between them. DNA for the CDR3: TGCGCCAGCAGCTTTACGGGGTCAGATACGCAGTATTTT. Its protein product is CASSFTGSDTQYF.

This sequence joins TRBV30 and TRBJ2-1; the match to TRBD2 covers 8 bases. Germline lookup yields CDR1 GTSNPN and CDR2 SVGIG (reference sequence). The CDR3 loop spans 15 amino acids. The ends lost 0 bases at V and 3 bases at J; junction bases unmatched: 4. CDR3 region: CAWSVLSGVYNEQFF. Here the CDR3 DNA reads TGTGCCTGGAGTGTCCTTAGCGGGGTCTACAATGAGCAGTTCTTC. Drawing the rest from reference TRBV30 and TRBJ2-1, the complete variable domain is SQTIHQWPATLVQPVGSPLSLECTVEGTSNPNLYWYRQAAGRGLQLLFYSVGIGQISSEVPQNLSASRPQDRQFILSSKKLLLSDSGFYLCAWSVLSGVYNEQFFGPGTRLTVL.